This TCR beta chain was captured in a study of a mutant IDH1 vaccine in newly diagnosed glioma. Study-level information: Vaccination began 4-6 weeks post radiotherapy alone, or with temozolomide cycles.

Documented time point: week 23, last vaccination. Vaccination comprised doses that each held 300 ug of mutant IDH1 20-mer peptide, plus topical imiquimod. Donor diagnoses consisted of new WHO grade 3 or 4 IDH1-mutant, ATRX-lost astrocytomas. This CDR3 has 12 residues. Per germline, CDR1 MDHEN and CDR2 SYDVKM. Trimming took off 4 bases at V and 0 bases at J, with 1 base between the two ends. Study-wide results and limits: Vaccine-induced immune responses occurred in over 80% of patients.

Clones were read by immunoSEQ multiplex PCR, and TCRdb kept only the in-frame ones, dropping some. Found here are roughly 74,000 clones, roughly 85% of them singletons; the top ten hold 0.75% to 0.95%. For this clone: Its matching antigen is unknown.

This TCR came from a woman aged 45-65 years with glioma. Sequencing was performed on PBMCs, taken from a glioma patient whose treatment included an IDH1 peptide vaccine. V gene TRBV28 combines with J gene TRBJ1-5; D is unclear. The CDR3 DNA reads TGTGCCAGCAGTTATAGCAATCAGCCCCAGCATTTT. This sequence encodes CASSYSNQPQHF.